The 12 T cell receptor beta chains listed next were all sequenced from one sample in a study of technical replicates of blood from several donors. Profiled with immunoSEQ multiplex PCR; TCRdb holds only in-frame clones, not every one. The table records under 85,000 clones, 91% of them present only once. Material for sequencing was T cells isolated from PBMCs. Receptor source: a human donor in good health. Some clones in this sample may be carry-over from other donors' samples.

The chain joins TRBV18 to TRBJ2-2, with 8 bases that match TRBD1. Germline CDR1 reads KGHSH; CDR2 reads LQKENI. Unmatched junction bases numbered 4, after V lost 6 bases and J lost 1 base. The CDR3 consists of 15 residues. CDR3 sequence reads: CASSRDRQNTGELFF. Here the CDR3 DNA reads TGTGCCAGCTCCAGGGACAGGCAGAACACCGGGGAGCTGTTTTTT.

The rearrangement joins TRBV9 to TRBJ2-7; D is perhaps TRBD1 (6 bases). Germline-derived CDR1 and CDR2 are SGDLS and YYNGEE. Trimming pared 0 bases from V and 5 bases from J, leaving 12 bases between. This CDR3 has 14 amino acids. This CDR3 is CASSVGQGIHEQYF. CDR3 coding DNA: TGTGCCAGCAGCGTAGGGCAGGGGATCCACGAGCAGTACTTC.

This clone was detected only once. The chain combines TRBV19 with TRBJ2-7, with TRBD2 as a possible D gene (6 bases). CDR1 LNHDA and CDR2 SQIVND come from the germline V gene (reference sequence). V shed 3 bases and J shed 6 bases, with 12 bases lying between them. The CDR3 has 13 amino acids. CDR3 region: CASSIAPGVEQYF. For the CDR3, the DNA is TGTGCCAGTAGTATTGCCCCGGGGGTCGAGCAGTACTTC. The full variable domain, with the rest looked up from reference TRBV19 and TRBJ2-7, is DGGITQSPKYLFRKEGQNVTLSCEQNLNHDAMYWYRQDPGQGLRLIYYSQIVNDFQKGDIAEGYSVSREKKESFPLTVTSAQKNPTAFYLCASSIAPGVEQYFGPGTRLTVT.

This chain uses TRBV29-1 with TRBJ2-2, with 8 positions matching TRBD1. V lost 5 bases and J lost 6; bases outside the gene matches: 2. The CDR3 loop spans 12 amino acids. Germline CDR1 is SQVTM and CDR2 is ANQGSEA. Here the CDR3 DNA reads TGCAGCGTTACACAGGGGGCCGGGGAGCTGTTTTTT. It yields the protein CSVTQGAGELFF.

The V call is TRBV4-1, the J call TRBJ1-1, with 8 bases identical to TRBD1. CDR1 is MGHRA, CDR2 YSYEKL, per germline. Unmatched junction bases numbered 4, after V lost 1 base and J lost 0 bases. The length of the CDR3 is 16 residues. The CDR3 is CASSQAGGPMNTEAFF. CDR3 nucleotide sequence: TGCGCCAGCAGCCAAGCAGGGGGCCCCATGAACACTGAAGCTTTCTTT.

This chain joins TRBV10-2 and TRBJ1-2; TRBD1 agrees at 10 bases. J was trimmed by 3 bases and V by 6 bases; bases with no gene match: 10. This CDR3 is 16 amino acids long. Looked up from germline, CDR1 is WSHSY and CDR2 is SAAADI. As DNA, the CDR3 is TGCGCCAGCAGCGACGAGGGACAGGGGCCTTACTATGGCTACACCTTC. Translation gives CASSDEGQGPYYGYTF.

The genes are TRBV29-1 and TRBJ1-5, with D unresolved. The CDR3 consists of 12 residues. Germline V lookup: CDR1 SQVTM, CDR2 ANQGSEA. V was clipped by 4 bases and J by 3 bases, with 7 bases between them. CDR3: CSVGSNNQPQHF. Written as DNA, the CDR3 is TGCAGCGTTGGGAGCAACAATCAGCCCCAGCATTTT.

This chain connects TRBV27 to TRBJ2-7; the D gene is possibly TRBD1 (6 bases). Trimming cost V 2 bases and J 4 bases, with 12 bases left between them. CDR3 length equals 14 residues. Germline CDR1 MNHEY, CDR2 SMNVEV (reference sequence). Here the CDR3 DNA reads TGTGCCAGCAGTTTAGGACAGACCACTTACGAGCAGTACTTC. It is translated as CASSLGQTTYEQYF.

The rearrangement joins TRBV30 to TRBJ1-6; unclear D gene. Between the trimmed V and J ends, which lost 3 bases and 9 bases, there was a span of 15 bases. This CDR3 is built from 14 residues. Germline loops: CDR1 GTSNPN, CDR2 SVGIG (reference sequence). CDR3 sequence: CAWSRGQFASPLHF. The CDR3 region has the DNA TGTGCCTGGAGCCGTGGCCAGTTCGCTTCACCCCTCCACTTT.

The V gene is TRBV19, the J gene TRBJ2-3, with no clear D. V lost 11 bases and J 2 bases, leaving 23 bases between the germline ends. Germline values: CDR1 LNHDA, CDR2 SQIVND (reference sequence). There are 16 residues in the CDR3. CDR3 bases: TGTGCCGCTAAAGATGGAGACGGAACAATCACAGATACGCAGTATTTT. This translates into CAAKDGDGTITDTQYF.

The chain joins TRBV9 to TRBJ2-5; 7 nucleotides match TRBD2. V lost 3 bases, J lost 1 base, and 6 bases stayed unmatched. The CDR3 runs to 15 residues. Germline-derived CDR1 and CDR2 are SGDLS and YYNGEE. This chain's CDR3 is CASSDPKRGQETQYF. DNA for the CDR3: TGTGCCAGCAGCGATCCCAAGCGGGGCCAAGAGACCCAGTACTTC.

This rearrangement joins TRBV13 to TRBJ1-1; 8 nucleotides align to TRBD1. This CDR3 is 15 amino acids long. The germline V gene has CDR1 PRHDT and CDR2 FYEKMQ (reference sequence). V shed 4 bases and J 1 base; nucleotides not matched to a gene: 5. CDR3 in amino acids: CASSWAGTGNTEAFF. CDR3 bases: TGTGCCAGCAGCTGGGCCGGGACAGGGAACACTGAAGCTTTCTTT.